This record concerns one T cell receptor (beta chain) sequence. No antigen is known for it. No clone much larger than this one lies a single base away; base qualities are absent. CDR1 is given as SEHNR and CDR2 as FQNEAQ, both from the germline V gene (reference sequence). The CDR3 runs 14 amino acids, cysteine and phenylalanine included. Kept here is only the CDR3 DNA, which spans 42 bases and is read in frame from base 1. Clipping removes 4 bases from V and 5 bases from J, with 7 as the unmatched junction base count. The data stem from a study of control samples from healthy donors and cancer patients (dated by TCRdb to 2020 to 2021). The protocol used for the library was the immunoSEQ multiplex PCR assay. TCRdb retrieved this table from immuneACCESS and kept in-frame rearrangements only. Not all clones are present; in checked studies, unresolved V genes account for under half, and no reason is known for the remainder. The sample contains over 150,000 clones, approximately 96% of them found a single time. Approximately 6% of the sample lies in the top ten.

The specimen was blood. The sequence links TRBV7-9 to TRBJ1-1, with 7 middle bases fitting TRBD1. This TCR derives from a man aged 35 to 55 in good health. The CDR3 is CASSSTGWGTEAFF. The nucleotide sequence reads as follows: TGTGCCAGCAGCTCGACAGGGTGGGGGACTGAAGCTTTCTTT.